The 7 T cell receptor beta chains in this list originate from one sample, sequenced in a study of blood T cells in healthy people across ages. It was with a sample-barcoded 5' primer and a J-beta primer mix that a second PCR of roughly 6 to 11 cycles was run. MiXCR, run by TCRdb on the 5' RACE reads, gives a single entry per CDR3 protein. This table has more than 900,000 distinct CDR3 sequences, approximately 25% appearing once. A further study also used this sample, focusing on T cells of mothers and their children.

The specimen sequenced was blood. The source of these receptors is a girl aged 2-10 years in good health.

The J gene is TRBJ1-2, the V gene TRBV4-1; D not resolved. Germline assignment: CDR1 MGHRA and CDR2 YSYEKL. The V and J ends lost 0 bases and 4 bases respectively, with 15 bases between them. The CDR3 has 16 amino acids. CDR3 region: CASSQDRPEHFYGYTF. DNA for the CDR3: TGCGCCAGCAGCCAAGATAGGCCAGAACACTTCTATGGCTACACCTTC.

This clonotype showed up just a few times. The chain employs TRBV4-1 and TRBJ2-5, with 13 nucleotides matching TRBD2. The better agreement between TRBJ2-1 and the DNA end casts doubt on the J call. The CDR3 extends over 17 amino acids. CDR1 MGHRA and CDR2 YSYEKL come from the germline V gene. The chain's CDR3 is CASSQGRLAGGHNEQFF. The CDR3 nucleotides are TGCGCCAGCAGCCAAGGAAGACTAGCGGGAGGTCACAATGAGCAGTTCTTC.

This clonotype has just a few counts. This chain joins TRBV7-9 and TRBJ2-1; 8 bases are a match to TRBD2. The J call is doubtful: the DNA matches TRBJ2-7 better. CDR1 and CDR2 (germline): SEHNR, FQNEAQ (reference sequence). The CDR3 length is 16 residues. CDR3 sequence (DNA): TGTGCCAGCAGCTTTACTAGCGGATATAACTCCTACGAGCAGTACTTC. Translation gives CASSFTSGYNSYEQYF.

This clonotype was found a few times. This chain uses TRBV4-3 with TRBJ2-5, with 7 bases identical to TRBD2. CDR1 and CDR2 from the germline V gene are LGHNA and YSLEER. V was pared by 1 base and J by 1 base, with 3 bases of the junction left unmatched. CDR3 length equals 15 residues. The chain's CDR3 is CASSQAWGGQETQYF. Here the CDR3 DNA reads TGCGCCAGCAGCCAAGCGTGGGGGGGCCAAGAGACCCAGTACTTC.

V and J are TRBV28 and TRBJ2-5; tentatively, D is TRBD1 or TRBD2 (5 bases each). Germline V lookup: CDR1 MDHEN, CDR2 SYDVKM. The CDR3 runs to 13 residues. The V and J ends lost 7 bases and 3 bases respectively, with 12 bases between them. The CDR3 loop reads CASTIGTEETQYF. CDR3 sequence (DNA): TGTGCCAGCACAATTGGGACGGAAGAGACCCAGTACTTC.

The CDR3 nucleotides read TGTGCCAGCAGCTTTGGGGGGGCTAACAATGAGCAGTTCTTC. Protein: CASSFGGANNEQFF. The chain is built from TRBV7-2 and TRBJ2-5, with D possibly TRBD2 on 7 matching bases. With the DNA end fitting TRBJ2-1 better, the J assignment may be wrong. The CDR3 sequence is 14 residues long. Germline V gene data show CDR1 as SGHTA and CDR2 as FQGNSA.

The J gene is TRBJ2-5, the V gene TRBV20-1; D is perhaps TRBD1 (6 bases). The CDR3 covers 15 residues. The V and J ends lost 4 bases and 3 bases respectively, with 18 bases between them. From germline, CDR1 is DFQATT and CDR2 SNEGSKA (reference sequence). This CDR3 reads CSANDLMGAEETQYF. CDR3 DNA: TGCAGTGCTAACGACCTGATGGGGGCCGAAGAGACCCAGTACTTC.